Included here is one TCR beta chain sequence, with context. The antigen is undetermined. The sample is drawn from a study of T cells in Graves' hyperthyroidism and ophthalmopathy. Study-level points and caveats: Blood also contained most expanded thyroid clonotypes above 0.001.

Regions amplified from RNA transcripts were the TCR beta CDR3 regions. First-round RT-PCR of the TCR CDR3 relied on the HTBI primer set. Using its own MiXCR run on the multiplex PCR reads, TCRdb lists one record per CDR3 protein. The repertoire holds about 640,000 distinct CDR3 sequences, with roughly 15% as singletons. Ophthalmopathy patients had moderate-to-severe active disease, CAS ≥3, NOSPECS ≥4, and disease duration under 3 months. Those patients with uncontrolled infection, other autoimmune disease, pregnancy or lactation were excluded. Diagnosis relied on clinical symptoms, serum thyroxine and TRAb, thyroid ultrasound and orbital computed tomography. Trimming removed 8 bases from V and 0 bases from J; junction bases left unmatched: 3. The CDR3 is 14 residues long. Germline V lookup: CDR1 KGHDR, CDR2 SFDVKD.

Material: blood. The V and J genes are TRBV24-1 and TRBJ2-1; 7 bases align to TRBD2. This clonotype was obtained from a woman aged 45 to 65 with Graves' ophthalmopathy. This CDR3 is CATMGGISYNEQFF. The CDR3 DNA is TGTGCCACCATGGGGGGGATCTCCTACAATGAGCAGTTCTTC.